One sample yielded the 15 T cell receptor beta chains listed below, sequenced in a study of control samples from healthy donors and cancer patients. Clones were read by immunoSEQ multiplex PCR, and TCRdb kept only the in-frame ones, dropping some. The sample has tens of thousands of clones; about 95% are singletons. The specimen was blood. These receptors were taken from a man aged 60-69 years in good health.

J is TRBJ2-3 and V is TRBV11-2; 8 positions agree with TRBD2. CDR1 and CDR2 from the germline V gene are SGHAT and FQNNGV. The CDR3 loop spans 15 amino acids. V shed 1 base and J 5 bases; nucleotides not matched to a gene: 5. In DNA, the CDR3 is TGTGCCAGCAGCTTAGGGACTAGCAAAGGAGATACGCAGTATTTT. Its translation is CASSLGTSKGDTQYF.

The chain uses TRBV5-1 and TRBJ1-6; D is possibly TRBD1 (5 bases). CDR1 and CDR2 (germline): SGHRS, YFSETQ. Trimming shortened V by 4 bases and J by 8 bases, and 13 bases separated the two germline ends. The CDR3 consists of 14 residues. CDR3 loop: CASSPSLGDSPLHF. DNA of the CDR3: TGCGCCAGCAGCCCGTCCCTAGGGGATTCACCCCTCCACTTT. The full variable domain, completed using reference TRBV5-1 and TRBJ1-6, is KAGVTQTPRYLIKTRGQQVTLSCSPISGHRSVSWYQQTPGQGLQFLFEYFSETQRNKGNFPGRFSGRQFSNSRSEMNVSTLELGDSALYLCASSPSLGDSPLHFGNGTRLTVT.

This chain connects TRBV11-2 to TRBJ2-7; D is undetermined. The V end lost 5 bases, the J end lost 5 bases, and 7 bases lay between the germline ends. This CDR3 contains 11 residues. The germline V gene encodes CDR1 SGHAT and CDR2 FQNNGV. CDR3 amino acids: CASSPRDEQYF. The CDR3, as DNA: TGTGCCAGCAGCCCCCGGGACGAGCAGTACTTC. The entire variable domain, with the rest obtained from reference TRBV11-2 and TRBJ2-7, is as follows: EAGVAQSPRYKIIEKRQSVAFWCNPISGHATLYWYQQILGQGPKLLIQFQNNGVVDDSQLPKDRFSAERLKGVDSTLKIQPAKLEDSAVYLCASSPRDEQYFGPGTRLTVT.

V gene TRBV10-2 combines with J gene TRBJ1-3; possibly TRBD1 for D (6 bases). This CDR3 spans 14 amino acids. Germline values: CDR1 WSHSY, CDR2 SAAADI. V gave up 9 bases and J gave up 6 bases, with 18 bases separating them. CDR3 in DNA: TGCGCCAGACGAGACAGGTTCCGTTTAAACACCATATATTTT. Translation gives CARRDRFRLNTIYF.

This chain connects TRBV10-3 to TRBJ2-2, with 10 bases aligning to TRBD2. Germline V gene lookup returns CDR1 ENHRY and CDR2 SYGVKD. CDR3 length: 18 residues. J was trimmed by 0 bases and V by 7 bases; bases with no gene match: 11. The CDR3 nucleotides are TGTGCCATCACTATCGGGACTAGCGAGCAGGCGAACACCGGGGAGCTGTTTTTT. As protein: CAITIGTSEQANTGELFF.

The rearrangement joins TRBV30 to TRBJ1-1, with D possibly TRBD1 on 5 matching bases. CDR1 is GTSNPN, CDR2 SVGIG, per germline (reference sequence). The CDR3 is made up of 15 amino acids. CDR3 bases: TGTGGGGCCGGGAGGGGAGCGGTCATGAACACTGAAGCTTTCTTT. Translated: CGAGRGAVMNTEAFF.

This clone was seen just once. The chain combines TRBV27 with TRBJ2-7, with 8 bases fitting TRBD2. CDR1 is MNHEY, CDR2 SMNVEV, per germline (reference sequence). Germline trimming cut 3 bases from V and 4 bases from J; bases unmatched to any gene: 20. There are 19 residues in the CDR3. The CDR3 protein is CASSLRRDTRTGGIYEQYF. The CDR3, as DNA: TGTGCCAGCAGTTTGCGAAGGGACACGCGTACGGGAGGGATTTACGAGCAGTACTTC.

V usage is TRBV7-8 and J usage is TRBJ2-3, with 12 bases matching TRBD2. The CDR3 is made up of 17 amino acids. After removal of 2 bases from V and 7 bases from J, the junction contained 10 bases not matched to a gene. CDR1 is SGHVS and CDR2 is FQNEAQ in the germline V gene. The CDR3 sequence: CASSLTLAGGSQNTQYF. CDR3 bases: TGTGCCAGCAGCTTAACCCTAGCGGGAGGGTCACAGAATACGCAGTATTTT.

The rearrangement joins TRBV28 to TRBJ2-2; D perhaps matches TRBD1 (6 bases). Between the trimmed V and J ends, which lost 8 bases and 2 bases, there was a span of 9 bases. The CDR3 has 13 amino acids. Germline CDR1 MDHEN, CDR2 SYDVKM. The CDR3 region has the DNA TGTGCCAGCCCGGACAGTAACACCGGGGAGCTGTTTTTT. It translates to CASPDSNTGELFF.

This chain connects TRBV5-5 to TRBJ1-1; TRBD1 might be the D (5 bases). The CDR3 sequence is 14 residues long. Germline loops: CDR1 SGHKS, CDR2 YYEKEE (reference sequence). The V end lost 4 bases, the J end lost 2 bases, and 12 bases lay between the germline ends. The CDR3 region has the DNA TGTGCCAGCAGCCCGACAGAGGCTAACACTGAAGCTTTCTTT. Translating gives CASSPTEANTEAFF.

The V call is TRBV24-1, the J call TRBJ2-1; 8 nucleotides agree with TRBD2. Germline-derived CDR1 and CDR2 are KGHDR and SFDVKD. The CDR3 has 16 amino acids. Trimming cost V 4 bases and J 4 bases; bases outside gene matches: 8. CDR3 in DNA: TGTGCCACCAGTGAAATTAGGACTAGCAGGTACAATGAGCAGTTCTTC. Its translation: CATSEIRTSRYNEQFF.

This clone was recorded once. The V and J genes are TRBV4-1 and TRBJ1-2, with a possible D match to TRBD1 (6 bases). This CDR3 contains 16 residues. Between the trimmed V and J ends, which lost 3 bases and 0 bases, there was a span of 14 bases. The germline V gene encodes CDR1 MGHRA and CDR2 YSYEKL. The CDR3 region has the DNA TGCGCCAGCAGCCATCTCCCCGGACAGACTAACTATGGCTACACCTTC. This sequence encodes CASSHLPGQTNYGYTF.

V and J are TRBV2 and TRBJ1-5; D remains unclear. The CDR3 is made up of 13 amino acids. Germline CDR1 reads SNHLY; CDR2 reads FYNNEI. V lost 8 bases and J lost 7, with 15 bases in between. The CDR3 sequence is CASSKRVRQPQHF. The CDR3 region has the DNA TGTGCCAGCTCTAAAAGGGTAAGGCAGCCCCAGCATTTT.

This clone showed up just once. The chain combines TRBV19 with TRBJ1-1; TRBD1 is a possible D gene (5 bases). V lost 1 base to trimming and J lost 1 base, with 31 bases between them. This CDR3 comprises 22 residues. Germline assignment: CDR1 LNHDA and CDR2 SQIVND (reference sequence). CDR3 sequence: CASSIVNRPNRSPGRTNTEAFF. The CDR3, as DNA: TGTGCCAGTAGTATAGTAAATCGGCCCAATCGAAGCCCGGGACGCACGAACACTGAAGCTTTCTTT.

The genes are TRBV7-3 and TRBJ2-1, with TRBD1 as a possible D gene (5 bases). The CDR3 runs to 14 residues. Trimming removed 4 bases from V and 2 bases from J, with 9 bases in between. Germline loops: CDR1 SGHTA, CDR2 FQGTGA. CDR3 DNA sequence: TGTGCCAGCAGCTCGGAAGGGGCCTACAATGAGCAGTTCTTC. Amino acid sequence: CASSSEGAYNEQFF.